Listed below are T cell receptor beta chains from one sample, sequenced in a study of early T cells in non-severe SARS-CoV-2 infection. From the 5' RACE reads, TCRdb called clonotypes with MiXCR, one entry per CDR3 protein. The sample includes about 100,000 distinct CDR3 sequences, around 13% seen only once; the top ten take over 5%. Material for sequencing was whole blood. The receptors stem from an adult who was a healthcare worker with PCR-confirmed SARS-CoV-2 infection or an uninfected control (not recorded which). CDR3s include the opening cysteine and the closing phenylalanine or tryptophan. D genes are given only for firm matches. Rows may omit the clone size; those that give it use once, few, many or a size class.

d_gene	v_gene	abundance	j_gene	CDR3aa	CDR3nt
.	TRBV18	.	TRBJ2-1	CASSPPPRGDEQFF	TGTGCCAGCTCACCACCCCCGCGAGGGGATGAGCAGTTCTTC
TRBD1	TRBV20-1	.	TRBJ1-1	CSAPDRGHTEAFF	TGCAGTGCCCCGGACAGGGGGCATACTGAAGCTTTCTTT
.	TRBV18	few	TRBJ1-5	CASSPVGVNQPQHF	TGTGCCAGCTCACCGGTCGGCGTCAATCAGCCCCAGCATTTT
TRBD2	TRBV20-1	many	TRBJ2-1	CSARSSGSEQFF	TGCAGTGCTAGAAGTAGCGGGAGTGAGCAGTTCTTC
.	TRBV29-1	many	TRBJ2-5	CSVVGSQETQYF	TGCAGCGTTGTGGGATCGCAAGAGACCCAGTACTTC
.	TRBV7-9	.	TRBJ1-4	CASSLAGINEKLFF	TGTGCCAGCAGCTTAGCAGGGATCAATGAAAAACTGTTTTTT
.	TRBV29-1	few	TRBJ2-1	CSADVPHNEQFF	TGCAGCGCCGACGTCCCCCACAATGAGCAGTTCTTC
.	TRBV28	.	TRBJ1-3	CASSPAGVSGNTIYF	TGTGCCAGCAGTCCCGCCGGCGTGTCTGGAAACACCATATATTTT
TRBD1	TRBV15	many	TRBJ2-7	CATSNQGVYEQYF	TGTGCCACCAGCAACCAGGGGGTCTACGAGCAGTACTTC
.	TRBV7-3	many	TRBJ2-3	CASSLNGGLRDTQYF	TGTGCCAGCAGCTTAAACGGGGGGCTTCGGGATACGCAGTATTTT
TRBD2	TRBV29-1	.	TRBJ2-3	CSVVGGRSTDTQYF	TGCAGCGTTGTTGGCGGGAGGAGCACAGATACGCAGTATTTT
TRBD1	TRBV7-9	many	TRBJ1-6	CASSFYPRQGDNSPLHF	TGTGCCAGCAGCTTTTATCCCCGACAGGGAGATAATTCACCCCTCCACTTT
.	TRBV12-3/TRBV12-4	many	TRBJ1-1	CASSLAGTEAFF	TGTGCCAGCTCACTGGCGGGCACTGAAGCTTTCTTT
.	TRBV6-1	.	TRBJ2-4	CASSWPSRAKNIQYF	TGTGCCAGCAGTTGGCCTAGTAGAGCCAAAAACATTCAGTACTTC
TRBD2	TRBV7-9	.	TRBJ2-1	CANSPLSGVNNEQFF	TGTGCCAACAGCCCATTGAGCGGGGTCAACAATGAGCAGTTCTTC
TRBD1	TRBV18	few	TRBJ1-4	CASSPRDSQNEKLFF	TGTGCCAGCTCCCCCCGGGACAGCCAAAATGAAAAACTGTTTTTT
.	TRBV28	.	TRBJ2-5	CASRLQGVETQYF	TGTGCCAGCAGACTTCAGGGAGTAGAGACCCAGTACTTC
.	TRBV4-1	.	TRBJ2-2	CASSQDPTLGELFF	TGCGCCAGCAGCCAAGACCCTACCCTCGGGGAGCTGTTTTTT
TRBD2	TRBV15	many	TRBJ2-2	CATQTGGAGELFF	TGTGCCACCCAGACGGGAGGGGCCGGGGAGCTGTTTTTT
.	TRBV7-8	many	TRBJ1-5	CASSLDSNQPQHF	TGTGCCAGCAGCTTAGATAGCAATCAGCCCCAGCATTTT
.	TRBV2	few	TRBJ2-1	CASSEDYNEQFF	TGTGCCAGCTCGGAGGACTACAATGAGCAGTTCTTC
.	TRBV6-2/TRBV6-3	.	TRBJ2-1	CASSDRKNEQFF	TGTGCCAGCAGCGACAGGAAAAATGAGCAGTTCTTC
.	TRBV2	.	TRBJ2-7	CASSDRLEGEQYF	TGTGCCAGCAGTGATCGACTAGAAGGCGAGCAGTACTTC
TRBD1	TRBV6-4	many	TRBJ1-1	CASSAQGDTEAFF	TGTGCCAGCAGTGCTCAGGGGGACACTGAAGCTTTCTTT